These 25 T cell receptor beta chains were all obtained from the same sample, sequenced in a study of shared clonotypes between healthy human individuals. Here immunoSEQ multiplex PCR was the method, and the copy in TCRdb shows in-frame clones only, minus some. This sample has some 1,100,000 clones, with approximately 80% found just once. Material for sequencing was memory CD4+ T cells from PBMCs. As for subset: CD45RA-negative fraction. The receptors were gathered from a man between 18 and 29 years old in good health. Some clones in this sample may be carry-over from other donors' samples.

The chain links TRBV19 to TRBJ2-7; D uncertain. The ends were cut back, 3 bases at V and 3 bases at J, with 12 bases in the middle. The germline V gene has CDR1 LNHDA and CDR2 SQIVND (reference sequence). The CDR3 is 14 amino acids. The CDR3 loop reads CASSIQATDYEQYF. DNA for the CDR3: TGTGCCAGTAGTATCCAAGCGACCGACTACGAGCAGTACTTC. The variable domain in full, completed from reference TRBV19 and TRBJ2-7, reads DGGITQSPKYLFRKEGQNVTLSCEQNLNHDAMYWYRQDPGQGLRLIYYSQIVNDFQKGDIAEGYSVSREKKESFPLTVTSAQKNPTAFYLCASSIQATDYEQYFGPGTRLTVT.

This clone has only one observation. This chain uses TRBV20-1 with TRBJ2-5; no firm D call. CDR3 length equals 10 residues. In germline, CDR1 is DFQATT, CDR2 SNEGSKA (reference sequence). Deletions cut 6 bases from V and 7 bases from J, with 9 bases between. The CDR3 DNA follows: TGCAGTGCGGACCCCGGGACCCAGTACTTC. Protein: CSADPGTQYF.

This clone occurred a few times. The chain has TRBV18 and TRBJ1-1, with unresolved D. This CDR3 region has 14 residues. Germline assignment: CDR1 KGHSH and CDR2 LQKENI. The V end was cut by 1 base, the J end by 1 base, with 7 bases between. The CDR3: CASSPLEKNTEAFF. The CDR3 nucleotides are TGTGCCAGCTCACCACTAGAAAAGAACACTGAAGCTTTCTTT. Full variable domain (remainder filled in from reference TRBV18 and TRBJ1-1): NAGVMQNPRHLVRRRGQEARLRCSPMKGHSHVYWYRQLPEEGLKFMVYLQKENIIDESGMPKERFSAEFPKEGPSILRIQQVVRGDSAAYFCASSPLEKNTEAFFGQGTRLTVV.

The CDR3: CSVVSRISNGAGELFF. The CDR3 region has the DNA TGCAGCGTTGTGTCACGGATCTCCAACGGGGCCGGGGAGCTGTTTTTT. The chain has TRBV29-1 and TRBJ2-2, with TRBD2 as a possible D gene (5 bases). The V and J ends lost 4 bases and 6 bases respectively, with 21 bases between them. The CDR3 length is 16 residues. CDR1 is SQVTM and CDR2 is ANQGSEA in the germline V gene.

The chain links TRBV27 to TRBJ2-2; no firm D call. V lost 3 bases and J lost 4, with 6 bases in between. Germline values: CDR1 MNHEY, CDR2 SMNVEV (reference sequence). This CDR3 is built from 13 residues. The CDR3 loop reads CASSFWPTGELFF. The CDR3 bases are TGTGCCAGCAGTTTCTGGCCCACCGGGGAGCTGTTTTTT.

This clone has just a few counts. This chain joins TRBV12-2 and TRBJ2-2; the table's D gene call, TRBD2, was not cross checked with the DNA. TRBV12-2 is deemed a pseudogene. The CDR3 spans 16 residues. Here the CDR3 reads CASRLARGRGTGELFF. CDR3 nucleotides: TGTGCAAGTCGCTTAGCTCGCGGGAGGGGCACCGGGGAGCTGTTTTTT.

The CDR3 region is CASSFAQYRYGYTF. CDR3 bases: TGTGCCAGCAGTTTTGCACAGTACAGATATGGCTACACCTTC. The J gene is TRBJ1-2, the V gene TRBV28, with unresolved D. CDR1 and CDR2 from the germline V gene are MDHEN and SYDVKM. Trimming removed 3 bases from V and 5 bases from J, with 13 bases in between. CDR3 length equals 14 residues.

This clone was seen a handful of times. The J gene is TRBJ2-7, the V gene TRBV4-1; D gene ambiguous. V gave up 0 bases and J gave up 3 bases, with 12 bases separating them. In germline, CDR1 is MGHRA, CDR2 YSYEKL. The CDR3 sequence is 15 residues long. CDR3 in amino acids: CASSQDFALFYEQYF. The CDR3 DNA follows: TGCGCCAGCAGCCAAGATTTTGCACTTTTCTACGAGCAGTACTTC.

Remarks on this clone: A single base separates this from a much larger clone, so it may be a read error. The identical CDR3 is also encoded by other nucleotide sequences in the sample. The chain couples TRBV11-2 to TRBJ1-1; weak D call: TRBD1 (5 bases). CDR1 is SGHAT and CDR2 is FQNNGV in the germline V gene. V was cut by 3 bases and J by 1 base, with 6 bases left in between. The CDR3 length is 13 residues. CDR3 sequence: CASSLGQNTEAFF. The CDR3 region has the DNA TGTGCCAGCAGCTTGGGGCAGAACACTGAAGCTTTCTTT.

Note on this clone: This specimen includes other DNA sequences encoding the same CDR3. This chain links TRBV4-1 with TRBJ2-3, with 9 bases identical to TRBD2. Trimming at V came to 0 bases and at J to 1 base, leaving 2 bases not matched to a gene. The CDR3 is made up of 16 amino acids. The germline V gene has CDR1 MGHRA and CDR2 YSYEKL. The CDR3 loop is CASSQEGGRGTDTQYF. In DNA form, the CDR3 reads TGCGCCAGCAGCCAAGAAGGCGGGAGGGGCACAGATACGCAGTATTTT.

This chain connects TRBV10-3 to TRBJ2-7; 9 bases line up with TRBD2. This CDR3 contains 13 residues. Germline V CDR1 and CDR2: ENHRY, SYGVKD. Unmatched junction bases numbered 3, after V lost 7 bases and J lost 2 bases. The CDR3 protein is CAITPSGTYEQYF. CDR3 nucleotide sequence: TGTGCCATCACTCCTAGCGGGACCTACGAGCAGTACTTC.

The chain employs TRBV7-2 and TRBJ2-1, with 9 bases fitting TRBD2. There are 16 residues in the CDR3. The germline V gene has CDR1 SGHTA and CDR2 FQGNSA. The junction had 12 bases not matched to a gene; V was cut back by 4 bases and J by 8 bases. The DNA for the CDR3 is TGTGCCAGCAGCTCGCCTAGCGGGATCCCCAGGGATGAGCAGTTCTTC. As protein: CASSSPSGIPRDEQFF.

The chain recombines TRBV7-9 with TRBJ1-1; unclear D gene. This CDR3 is built from 15 residues. Germline CDR1 and CDR2: SEHNR and FQNEAQ (reference sequence). The V end lost 1 base, the J end lost 4 bases, and 13 bases lay between the germline ends. CDR3 residues: CASSLEAITGTEAFF. The CDR3 DNA follows: TGTGCCAGCAGCTTAGAGGCCATAACGGGCACTGAAGCTTTCTTT.

Turning to this clone: Other DNA variants within this sample encode the same CDR3. The chain joins TRBV11-2 to TRBJ2-7, with D possibly TRBD1 on 6 matching bases. Germline CDR1 reads SGHAT; CDR2 reads FQNNGV. The CDR3 covers 13 residues. Trimming removed 6 bases from V and 2 bases from J, with 11 bases in between. Here the CDR3 DNA reads TGTGCCAGCAGTTGGGGGCAGGCCTACGAGCAGTACTTC. Protein product: CASSWGQAYEQYF.

The rearrangement joins TRBV28 to TRBJ2-5; D not resolved. The CDR3 is 11 residues long. Deletions cut 5 bases from V and 1 base from J, with 2 bases between. CDR1 MDHEN and CDR2 SYDVKM come from the germline V gene. CDR3 sequence reads: CASSRQETQYF. The CDR3 DNA is TGTGCCAGCAGTCGCCAAGAGACCCAGTACTTC. Filled out from reference TRBV28 and TRBJ2-5, the complete variable domain reads DVKVTQSSRYLVKRTGEKVFLECVQDMDHENMFWYRQDPGLGLRLIYFSYDVKMKEKGDIPEGYSVSREKKERFSLILESASTNQTSMYLCASSRQETQYFGPGTRLLVL.

The chain uses TRBV5-1 and TRBJ2-1, with a tentative D call TRBD2 (6 bases). CDR1 is SGHRS and CDR2 is YFSETQ in the germline V gene. This CDR3 is 15 amino acids long. Trimming cost V 6 bases and J 3 bases, with 16 bases left between them. CDR3: CASTLEGLFYNEQFF. The CDR3 region has the DNA TGCGCCAGCACCCTAGAAGGACTATTCTACAATGAGCAGTTCTTC. The complete variable domain, with remaining parts taken from reference TRBV5-1 and TRBJ2-1, reads KAGVTQTPRYLIKTRGQQVTLSCSPISGHRSVSWYQQTPGQGLQFLFEYFSETQRNKGNFPGRFSGRQFSNSRSEMNVSTLELGDSALYLCASTLEGLFYNEQFFGPGTRLTVL.

The CDR3 nucleotides read TGTGCCAGCAGTACAGGGGATGGCTACACCTTC. Translation gives CASSTGDGYTF. The chain carries TRBV6-1 and TRBJ1-2; 7 bases are shared with TRBD1. Trimming removed 5 bases from V and 6 bases from J; junction bases left unmatched: 0. There are 11 residues in the CDR3. CDR1 is MNHNS, CDR2 SASEGT, per germline.

The sample holds a few counts of this clone. The sample contains more than one DNA sequence encoding this CDR3. This chain connects TRBV5-4 to TRBJ1-3; D gene uncertain. The V and J ends lost 0 bases and 0 bases respectively, with 4 bases between them. The length of the CDR3 is 14 residues. Germline CDR1 reads SGHNT; CDR2 reads YYREEE (reference sequence). DNA of the CDR3: TGTGCCAGCAGCTTGGGTAGCTCTGGAAACACCATATATTTT. Its translation: CASSLGSSGNTIYF.

The chain joins TRBV28 to TRBJ2-2, with 7 bases matching TRBD1. The CDR3 sequence is 15 residues long. V was clipped by 6 bases and J by 1 base; unmatched bases: 5. The V gene's germline CDR1 is MDHEN and CDR2 SYDVKM. In nucleotides, the CDR3 is TGTGCCAGCAGCGAACCAGGGGGGAACACCGGGGAGCTGTTTTTT. Translated: CASSEPGGNTGELFF. Drawing the rest from reference TRBV28 and TRBJ2-2, the complete variable domain is DVKVTQSSRYLVKRTGEKVFLECVQDMDHENMFWYRQDPGLGLRLIYFSYDVKMKEKGDIPEGYSVSREKKERFSLILESASTNQTSMYLCASSEPGGNTGELFFGEGSRLTVL.

This clone was recorded a few times. The same CDR3 is also encoded by other DNA sequences in this sample. This sequence joins TRBV2 and TRBJ1-2, with D unresolved. The germline CDR1 and CDR2 sequences are SNHLY and FYNNEI. CDR3 length: 12 residues. V lost 7 bases to trimming and J lost 0 bases, with 6 bases between them. The DNA of the CDR3 is TGTGCCAGCACCCGATCTAACTATGGCTACACCTTC. This gives the protein CASTRSNYGYTF.

This rearrangement joins TRBV18 to TRBJ2-7; no definite D call. Per germline, CDR1 KGHSH and CDR2 LQKENI. Trimming stripped 4 bases from V and 6 bases from J, with 10 bases between. The CDR3 contains 12 residues. The CDR3 protein is CASSHSPGEQYF. The CDR3 DNA reads as TGTGCCAGCTCACACAGCCCGGGCGAGCAGTACTTC.

This clone was detected only once. The chain has TRBV5-4 and TRBJ2-5; 8 nucleotides agree with TRBD2. The V gene end was trimmed by 4 bases and the J gene end by 2 bases; junction bases not matched to a gene: 4. The germline gives CDR1 SGHNT, CDR2 YYREEE (reference sequence). This CDR3 is 14 amino acids long. DNA of the CDR3: TGTGCCAGCAGCGAACTAGCGGCACAAGAGACCCAGTACTTC. This translates into CASSELAAQETQYF.

This chain joins TRBV5-4 and TRBJ1-1; 9 nucleotides match TRBD1. The CDR3 covers 13 residues. The germline V gene encodes CDR1 SGHNT and CDR2 YYREEE (reference sequence). V shed 3 bases, J shed 8 bases, and the junction held 5 bases outside the gene matches. CDR3 sequence: CASSSPGQGEAFF. CDR3 sequence (DNA): TGTGCCAGCAGCTCGCCGGGACAGGGCGAAGCTTTCTTT.

The CDR3 nucleotides read TGTGCCAGCAGTTTCCTTTTTGGGGACAGGTCTTGGTATTTT. This gives the protein CASSFLFGDRSWYF. The chain is built from TRBV28 and TRBJ2-3; 8 positions match TRBD1. V was pared by 3 bases and J by 14 bases, with 13 bases of the junction left unmatched. The germline gives CDR1 MDHEN, CDR2 SYDVKM. There are 14 residues in the CDR3.

The V and J genes are TRBV9 and TRBJ2-1; D may be TRBD1 or TRBD2 (5 bases each). The V gene lost 2 bases and the J gene lost 10 bases, with 19 bases spanning the gap. The CDR3 is 15 residues long. Germline V lookup: CDR1 SGDLS, CDR2 YYNGEE. CDR3 residues: CASSVWDLRGGEQFF. The CDR3 DNA follows: TGTGCCAGCAGCGTGTGGGACCTGAGGGGTGGGGAGCAGTTCTTC.